This T cell receptor (beta chain) emerged from a study of PD-1 blockade in classical Hodgkin lymphoma. TCRdb keeps only in-frame clones here, not all; method: immunoSEQ multiplex PCR. Of 40,000 to 45,000 clones listed, 60% to 85% are singletons. CDR1 GTSNPN and CDR2 SVGIG come from the germline V gene (reference sequence). Trimming pared 2 bases from V and 3 bases from J, leaving 7 bases between. CDR3 length: 13 amino acids. Relapse was seen in all patients after autologous stem cell transplantation, and brentuximab vedotin exposure was variable. The V call is TRBV30, the J call TRBJ2-2; D unclear. This TCR derives from a human donor with classical Hodgkin lymphoma. The material was peripheral blood mononuclear cells (PBMCs), obtained at baseline. This CDR3 reads CAWSISHTGELFF. In DNA, the CDR3 is TGTGCCTGGAGTATTTCCCACACCGGGGAGCTGTTTTTT.